This T cell receptor (beta chain) was recorded in a study of T cells in Graves' hyperthyroidism and ophthalmopathy. This clonotype came up many times. PBMCs came from 9 to 10 ml fresh peripheral blood. Per germline, CDR1 SGHAT and CDR2 FQDESV (reference sequence). Trimming removed 4 bases from V and 4 bases from J, with 13 bases in between. This CDR3 is built from 14 residues. Authors of the study amplified TCR beta CDR3 regions from RNA transcripts. The HTBI primer set was used in a first-round RT-PCR of the TCR CDR3. From the multiplex PCR reads, TCRdb called clonotypes with MiXCR, one entry per CDR3 protein. The data contain approximately 210,000 distinct CDR3 sequences, 17% of them singletons.

The V gene is TRBV11-1, the J gene TRBJ1-1, with a possible D match to TRBD1 (5 bases). The origin of this receptor is a man between 45 and 60 years old with Graves' hyperthyroidism. Sequenced input: blood. CDR3 amino acids: CASSSDWGVTEAFF. CDR3 nucleotides: TGTGCCAGCAGCTCCGATTGGGGGGTCACTGAAGCTTTCTTT.